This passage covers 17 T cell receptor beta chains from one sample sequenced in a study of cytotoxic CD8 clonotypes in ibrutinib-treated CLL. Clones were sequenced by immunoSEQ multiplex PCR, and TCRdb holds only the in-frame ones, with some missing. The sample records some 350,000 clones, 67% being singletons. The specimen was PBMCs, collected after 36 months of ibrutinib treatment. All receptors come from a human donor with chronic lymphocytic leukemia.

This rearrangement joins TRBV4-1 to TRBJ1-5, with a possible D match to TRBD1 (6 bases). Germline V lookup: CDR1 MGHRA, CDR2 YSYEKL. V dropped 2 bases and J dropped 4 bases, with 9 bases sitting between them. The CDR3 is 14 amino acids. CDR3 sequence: CASSQNRANQPQHF. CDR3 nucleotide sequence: TGCGCCAGCAGCCAAAACAGGGCAAATCAGCCCCAGCATTTT.

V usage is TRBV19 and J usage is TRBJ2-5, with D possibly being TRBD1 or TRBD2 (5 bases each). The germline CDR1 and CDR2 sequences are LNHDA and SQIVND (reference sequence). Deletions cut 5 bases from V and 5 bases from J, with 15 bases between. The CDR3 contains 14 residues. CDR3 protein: CASSWGTGRETQYF. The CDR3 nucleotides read TGTGCCAGTAGTTGGGGGACGGGCCGGGAGACCCAGTACTTC.

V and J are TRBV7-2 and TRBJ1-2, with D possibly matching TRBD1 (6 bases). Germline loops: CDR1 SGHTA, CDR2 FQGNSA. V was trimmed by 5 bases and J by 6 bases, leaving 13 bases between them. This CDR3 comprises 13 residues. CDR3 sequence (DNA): TGTGCCAGCAGCCCCCGGGACATTCATGGCTACACCTTC. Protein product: CASSPRDIHGYTF. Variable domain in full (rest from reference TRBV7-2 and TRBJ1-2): GAGVSQSPSNKVTEKGKDVELRCDPISGHTALYWYRQSLGQGLEFLIYFQGNSAPDKSGLPSDRFSAERTGGSVSTLTIQRTQQEDSAVYLCASSPRDIHGYTFGSGTRLTVV.

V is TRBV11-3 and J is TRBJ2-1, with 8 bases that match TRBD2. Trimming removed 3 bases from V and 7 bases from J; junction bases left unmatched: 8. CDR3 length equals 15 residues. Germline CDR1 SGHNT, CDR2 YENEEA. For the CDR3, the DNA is TGTGCCAGCAGCTTTGGTATGGCGGGAGGTAATGAGCAGTTCTTC. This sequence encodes CASSFGMAGGNEQFF.

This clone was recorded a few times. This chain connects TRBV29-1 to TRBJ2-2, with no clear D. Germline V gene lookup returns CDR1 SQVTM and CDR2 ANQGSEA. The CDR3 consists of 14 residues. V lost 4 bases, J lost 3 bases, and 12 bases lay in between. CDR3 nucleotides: TGCAGCGTTGCTGGGGAAGGAGACACCGGGGAGCTGTTTTTT. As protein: CSVAGEGDTGELFF.

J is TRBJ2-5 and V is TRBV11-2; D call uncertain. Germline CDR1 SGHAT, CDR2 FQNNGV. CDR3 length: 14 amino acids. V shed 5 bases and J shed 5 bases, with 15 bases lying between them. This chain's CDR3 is CASSTEWVSETQYF. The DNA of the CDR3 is TGTGCCAGCAGCACTGAGTGGGTCTCGGAGACCCAGTACTTC.

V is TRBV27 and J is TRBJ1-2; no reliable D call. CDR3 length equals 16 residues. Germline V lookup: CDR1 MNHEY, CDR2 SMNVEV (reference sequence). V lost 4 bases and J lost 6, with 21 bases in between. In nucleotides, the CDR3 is TGTGCCAGCAGTTCCTCCCCGCCCGCACAGTCGGATGGCTACACCTTC. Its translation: CASSSSPPAQSDGYTF.

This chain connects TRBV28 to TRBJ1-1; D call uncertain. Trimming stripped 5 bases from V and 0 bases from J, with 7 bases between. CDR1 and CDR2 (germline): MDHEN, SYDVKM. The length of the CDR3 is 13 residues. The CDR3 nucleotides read TGTGCCAGCAGTCCCGTCATGAACACTGAAGCTTTCTTT. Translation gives CASSPVMNTEAFF. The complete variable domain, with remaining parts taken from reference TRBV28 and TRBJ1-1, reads DVKVTQSSRYLVKRTGEKVFLECVQDMDHENMFWYRQDPGLGLRLIYFSYDVKMKEKGDIPEGYSVSREKKERFSLILESASTNQTSMYLCASSPVMNTEAFFGQGTRLTVV.

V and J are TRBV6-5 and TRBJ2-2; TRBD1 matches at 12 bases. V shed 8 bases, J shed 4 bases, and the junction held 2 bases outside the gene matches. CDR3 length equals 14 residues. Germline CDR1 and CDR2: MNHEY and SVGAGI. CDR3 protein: CASWDRGLTGELFF. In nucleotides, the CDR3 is TGTGCCAGCTGGGACAGGGGGCTCACCGGGGAGCTGTTTTTT.

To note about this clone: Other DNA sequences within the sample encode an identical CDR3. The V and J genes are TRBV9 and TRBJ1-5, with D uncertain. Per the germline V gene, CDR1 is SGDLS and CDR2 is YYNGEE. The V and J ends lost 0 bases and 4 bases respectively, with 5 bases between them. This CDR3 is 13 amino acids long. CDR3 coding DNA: TGTGCCAGCAGCGTAGGCCCGAATCAGCCCCAGCATTTT. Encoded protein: CASSVGPNQPQHF.

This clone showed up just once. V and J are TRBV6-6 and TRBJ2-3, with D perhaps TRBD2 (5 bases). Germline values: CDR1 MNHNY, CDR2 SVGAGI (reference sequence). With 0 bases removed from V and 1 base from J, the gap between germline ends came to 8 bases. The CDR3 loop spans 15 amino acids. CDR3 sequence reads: CASSYSGRRTDTQYF. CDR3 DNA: TGTGCCAGCAGTTACTCAGGGAGACGCACAGATACGCAGTATTTT.

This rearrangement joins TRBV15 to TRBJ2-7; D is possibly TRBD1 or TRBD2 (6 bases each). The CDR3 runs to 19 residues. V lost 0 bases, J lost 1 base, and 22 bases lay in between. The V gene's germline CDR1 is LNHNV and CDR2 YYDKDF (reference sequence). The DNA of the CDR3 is TGTGCCACCAGCAGAGATAAGGTTCCGGGGGCGAGTATTTCCTACGAGCAGTACTTC. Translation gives CATSRDKVPGASISYEQYF.

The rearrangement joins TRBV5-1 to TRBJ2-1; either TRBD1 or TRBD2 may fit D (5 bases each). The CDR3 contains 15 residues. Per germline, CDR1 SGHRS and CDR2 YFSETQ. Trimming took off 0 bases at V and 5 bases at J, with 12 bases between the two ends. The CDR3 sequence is CASSLGGWGNNEQFF. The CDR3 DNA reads TGCGCCAGCAGCTTGGGAGGGTGGGGCAACAATGAGCAGTTCTTC.

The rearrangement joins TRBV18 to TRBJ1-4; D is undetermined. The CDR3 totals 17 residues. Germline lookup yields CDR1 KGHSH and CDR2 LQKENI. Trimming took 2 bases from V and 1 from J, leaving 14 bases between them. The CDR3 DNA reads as TGTGCCAGCTCACCAGGGTCTGCGGCAGTAACTAATGAAAAACTGTTTTTT. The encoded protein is CASSPGSAAVTNEKLFF.

The CDR3: CASSAVGQTNTGELFF. Written as DNA, the CDR3 is TGTGCCAGCAGCGCCGTCGGACAGACGAACACCGGGGAGCTGTTTTTT. The V call is TRBV9, the J call TRBJ2-2; possible D gene TRBD1, 6 bases. The germline gives CDR1 SGDLS, CDR2 YYNGEE. There are 16 residues in the CDR3. V lost 3 bases to trimming and J lost 0 bases, with 12 bases between them.

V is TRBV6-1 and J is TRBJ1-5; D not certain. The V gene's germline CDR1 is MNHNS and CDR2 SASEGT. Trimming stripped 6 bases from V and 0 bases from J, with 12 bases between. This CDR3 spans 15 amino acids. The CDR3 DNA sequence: TGTGCCAGCAGCGCCGGGTATGGTAGCAATCAGCCCCAGCATTTT. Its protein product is CASSAGYGSNQPQHF.

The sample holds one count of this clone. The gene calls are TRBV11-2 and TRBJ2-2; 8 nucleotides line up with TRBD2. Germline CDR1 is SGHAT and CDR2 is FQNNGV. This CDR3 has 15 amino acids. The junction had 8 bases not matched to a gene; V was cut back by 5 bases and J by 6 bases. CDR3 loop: CASSRQAGGAGELFF. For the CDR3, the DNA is TGTGCCAGCAGCCGTCAGGCGGGGGGTGCCGGGGAGCTGTTTTTT.